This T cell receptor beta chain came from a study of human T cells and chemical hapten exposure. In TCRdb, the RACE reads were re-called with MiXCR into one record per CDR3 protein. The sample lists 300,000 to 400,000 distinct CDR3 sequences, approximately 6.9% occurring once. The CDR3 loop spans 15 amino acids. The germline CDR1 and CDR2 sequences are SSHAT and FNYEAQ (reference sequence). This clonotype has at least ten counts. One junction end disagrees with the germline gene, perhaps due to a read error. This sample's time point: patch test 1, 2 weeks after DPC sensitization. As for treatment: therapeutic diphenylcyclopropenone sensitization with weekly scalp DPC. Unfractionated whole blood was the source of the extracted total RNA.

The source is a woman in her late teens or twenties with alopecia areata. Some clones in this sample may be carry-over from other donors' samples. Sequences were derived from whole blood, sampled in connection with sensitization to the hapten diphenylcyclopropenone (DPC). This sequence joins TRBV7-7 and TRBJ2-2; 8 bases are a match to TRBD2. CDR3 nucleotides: TGTGCTAGCAGCTTAGGACTAGCCGGCACCGGGGAGCTGTTTTTT. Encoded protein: CASSLGLAGTGELFF. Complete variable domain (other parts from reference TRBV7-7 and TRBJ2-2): GAGVSQSPRYKVTKRGQDVTLRCDPISSHATLYWYQQALGQGPEFLTYFNYEAQPDKSGLPSDRFSAERPEGSISTLTIQRTEQRDSAMYRCASSLGLAGTGELFFGEGSRLTVL.